This TCR beta chain stems from a study of CD8+CD57+ T cells in acquired aplastic anemia (dated by TCRdb to 2016 to 2019). Study-level background: A mean of around 3 ug of DNA, ranging from about 0.2 to 27.4 ug, was extracted from sorted CD4+ and CD8+ cells. CD8+CD57+ expansion was defined as frequency above the mean frequency observed in healthy subjects. General findings and caveats noted by the study authors: Around 31 CD8+ CDR3 sequences were shared between patients and controls but appeared highly expressed in patients and within their immunodominant clones. CD8+ Simpson's diversity did not differ significantly between patients and healthy controls (P=0.060).

Profiling of TCR beta VDJ combinations and CDR3 sequences used genomic DNA as the template. An Illumina HiSeq 2000 was used for TCR repertoire sequencing. The study's processing was this. Repertoires were assessed using TRBV/TRBJ rearrangement plots, CDR3 size and DJ length profiles, and Simpson's diversity index. The most abundant DNA sequence in the deep sequencing data was taken as the immunodominant clone. CDR3 amino acid sequences were checked for sharing between subjects and were compared against published repertoires and the VDJdb database. Through fastp at Q25 and MiXCR, TCRdb rebuilt clones from the public reads, retaining in-frame beta chains. All rows with the same CDR3 protein become a single entry with the most common DNA and genes. The V and J calls were not made by the authors but by TCRdb's processing. In all, the sample holds 250,000 or so distinct CDR3 sequences, and more than 40% of those were seen once. The top ten clonotypes cover over 7.5% of the sample.

Taken from the germline V gene, the CDR1 and CDR2 loops are SGDLS and YYNGEE. Trimming leaves V shorter by 3 bases and J shorter by 1 base, with the junction holding 7 bases beyond the gene matches. Its CDR3 holds 16 amino acids, cysteine through phenylalanine. Only the CDR3 region is kept as DNA, spanning 48 bases read in frame from base 1. This clonotype was recorded at least ten times. The specificity of this receptor is unknown. No base-level quality is on record; no much larger clone is a single base apart. Flow cytometry had shown CD8+CD57+ cell expansion in the patients selected for sequencing. Severe acquired aplastic anemia was diagnosed in all patients according to International Study of Aplastic Anemia and Agranulocytosis and Camitta criteria. No patient had received any therapy when blood was sampled. In the study, sorted CD4+ and CD8+ blood T cells from patients with severe aplastic anemia and from healthy subjects underwent deep sequencing of TCR repertoires. Patients were enrolled in the USA under clinicaltrials.gov protocols 00001620, 01623167, 00001397, 00071045, 00081523 and 00961064. Ficoll-Paque density gradient centrifugation was used to isolate peripheral blood mononuclear cells. Before DNA was extracted, CD4+ and CD8+ T cells were sorted using either FACS or magnetic beads.

Recombination joined TRBV9 with TRBJ1-1, with 9 junctional bases fitting TRBD1. Material: sorted CD4+, CD8+, or CD8+CD57+ T cells (not recorded which) from PBMCs. This receptor was identified in a human donor with aplastic anemia. The CDR3 has the sequence CASSARDRDRNTEAFF. In nucleotide form, the sequence is TGTGCCAGCAGCGCCCGGGACAGGGATCGGAACACTGAAGCTTTCTTT.